This TCR beta chain was documented in a study of blood T cell repertoires in COVID-19. Background on the study: Samples of COVID-19 (acute and convalescent) were obtained from the United States, Italy and Spain. T cells, B-cell-depleted T cells, or PBMCs provided the cDNA or gDNA that served as material.

Original handling: Reference gene primer amplification gave estimated nucleated cell counts. Repertoires were generated with immunoSEQ multiplex PCR, while TCRdb's copy carries only in-frame clones and drops some. V, J and clone size are those of that table, while D and trimming were read from the DNA. The table has 200,000 to 300,000 clones, roughly 91% seen once. This clone occurred once. The germline V gene encodes CDR1 SGHRS and CDR2 YFSETQ. V lost 1 base, J lost 7 bases, and 10 bases stayed unmatched. This CDR3 has 15 residues. This TCR came from a woman between 40 and 55 years old who had recovered from COVID-19. The sequenced sample consisted of peripheral blood. This chain links TRBV5-1 with TRBJ1-2, with TRBD1 matching 7 bases. The CDR3 loop reads CASSLTTGVAGGYTF. The CDR3 coding sequence is TGCGCCAGCAGCTTGACCACAGGGGTGGCGGGTGGCTACACCTTC.